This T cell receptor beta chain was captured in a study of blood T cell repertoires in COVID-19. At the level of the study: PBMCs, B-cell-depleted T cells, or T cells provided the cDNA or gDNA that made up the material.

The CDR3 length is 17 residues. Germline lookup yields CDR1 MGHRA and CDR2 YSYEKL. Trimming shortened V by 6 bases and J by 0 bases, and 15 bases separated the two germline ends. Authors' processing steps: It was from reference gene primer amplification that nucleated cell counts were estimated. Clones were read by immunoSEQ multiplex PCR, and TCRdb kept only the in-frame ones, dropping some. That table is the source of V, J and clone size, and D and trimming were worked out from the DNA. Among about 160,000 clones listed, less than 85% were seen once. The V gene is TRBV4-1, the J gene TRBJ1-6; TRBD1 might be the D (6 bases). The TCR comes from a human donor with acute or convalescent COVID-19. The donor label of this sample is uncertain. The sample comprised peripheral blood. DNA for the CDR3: TGCGCCAGCAGTGAAGACAGGCTAACCTCCTATAATTCACCCCTCCACTTT. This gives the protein CASSEDRLTSYNSPLHF.